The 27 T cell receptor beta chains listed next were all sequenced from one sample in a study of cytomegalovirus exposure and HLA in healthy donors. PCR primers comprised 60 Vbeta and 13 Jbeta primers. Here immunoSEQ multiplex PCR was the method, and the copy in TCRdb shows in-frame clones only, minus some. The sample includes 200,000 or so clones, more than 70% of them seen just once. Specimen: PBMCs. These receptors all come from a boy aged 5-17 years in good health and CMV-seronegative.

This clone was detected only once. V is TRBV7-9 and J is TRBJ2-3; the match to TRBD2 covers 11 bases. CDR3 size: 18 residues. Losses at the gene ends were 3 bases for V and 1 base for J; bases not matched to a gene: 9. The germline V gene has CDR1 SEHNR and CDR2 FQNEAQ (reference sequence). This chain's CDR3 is CASSFPASGRPGTDTQYF. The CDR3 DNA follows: TGTGCCAGCAGCTTTCCGGCTAGCGGGAGGCCGGGCACAGATACGCAGTATTTT.

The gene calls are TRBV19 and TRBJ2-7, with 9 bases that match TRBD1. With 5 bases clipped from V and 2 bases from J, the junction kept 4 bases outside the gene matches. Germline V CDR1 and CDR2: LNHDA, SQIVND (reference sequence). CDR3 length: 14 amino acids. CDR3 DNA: TGTGCCAGTAGTGCCGGACAGGGGCCCTACGAGCAGTACTTC. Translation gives CASSAGQGPYEQYF.

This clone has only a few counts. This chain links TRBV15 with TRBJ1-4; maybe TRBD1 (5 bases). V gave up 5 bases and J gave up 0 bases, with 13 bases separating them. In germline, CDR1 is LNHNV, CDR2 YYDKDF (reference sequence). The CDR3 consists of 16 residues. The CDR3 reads CATSRHRRPTNEKLFF. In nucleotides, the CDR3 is TGTGCCACCAGCCGCCACAGGAGACCAACTAATGAAAAACTGTTTTTT.

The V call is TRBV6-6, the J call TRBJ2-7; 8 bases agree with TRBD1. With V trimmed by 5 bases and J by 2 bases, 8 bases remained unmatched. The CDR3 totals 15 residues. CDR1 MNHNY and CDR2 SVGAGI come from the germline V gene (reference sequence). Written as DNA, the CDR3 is TGTGCCAGCAGTCAGGGGGCAGGGGGTACCTACGAGCAGTACTTC. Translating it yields CASSQGAGGTYEQYF.

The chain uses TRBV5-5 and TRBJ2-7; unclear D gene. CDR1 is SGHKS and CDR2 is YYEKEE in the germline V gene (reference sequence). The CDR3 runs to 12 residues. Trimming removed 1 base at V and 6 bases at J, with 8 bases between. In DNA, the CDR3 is TGTGCCAGCAGCTTGCTAAATGCCGAGCAGTACTTC. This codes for CASSLLNAEQYF.

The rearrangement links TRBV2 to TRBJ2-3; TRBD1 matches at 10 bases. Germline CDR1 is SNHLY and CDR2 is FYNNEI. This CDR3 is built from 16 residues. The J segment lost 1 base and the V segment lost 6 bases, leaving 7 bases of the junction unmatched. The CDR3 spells CASSLRGTGGTDTQYF. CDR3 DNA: TGTGCCAGCAGCCTTCGGGGGACAGGGGGCACAGATACGCAGTATTTT.

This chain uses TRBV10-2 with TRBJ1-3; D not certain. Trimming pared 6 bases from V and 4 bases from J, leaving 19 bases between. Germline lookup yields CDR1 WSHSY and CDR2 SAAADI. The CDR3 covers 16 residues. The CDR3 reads CASSGYGSVRGNTIYF. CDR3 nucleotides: TGCGCCAGCAGCGGGTACGGGAGCGTGAGGGGAAACACCATATATTTT.

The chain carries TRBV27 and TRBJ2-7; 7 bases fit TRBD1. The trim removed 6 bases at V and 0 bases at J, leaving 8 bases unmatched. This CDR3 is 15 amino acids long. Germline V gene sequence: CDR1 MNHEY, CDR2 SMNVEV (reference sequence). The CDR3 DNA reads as TGTGCCAGCAGCAAAGTGACAGGGAACTCCTACGAGCAGTACTTC. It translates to CASSKVTGNSYEQYF.

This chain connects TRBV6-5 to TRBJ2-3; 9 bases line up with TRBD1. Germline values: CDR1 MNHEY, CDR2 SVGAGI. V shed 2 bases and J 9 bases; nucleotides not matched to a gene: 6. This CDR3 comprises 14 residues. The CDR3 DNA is TGTGCCAGCAGTTACGGTCCGACAGGGGGGACGCAGTATTTT. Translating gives CASSYGPTGGTQYF.

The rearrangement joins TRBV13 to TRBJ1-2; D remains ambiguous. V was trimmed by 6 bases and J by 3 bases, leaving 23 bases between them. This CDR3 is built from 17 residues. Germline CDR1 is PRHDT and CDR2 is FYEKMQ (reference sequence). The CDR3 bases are TGTGCCAGCAGAAAGATTCCGGGATCCCGATCGGACTATGGCTACACCTTC. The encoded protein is CASRKIPGSRSDYGYTF.

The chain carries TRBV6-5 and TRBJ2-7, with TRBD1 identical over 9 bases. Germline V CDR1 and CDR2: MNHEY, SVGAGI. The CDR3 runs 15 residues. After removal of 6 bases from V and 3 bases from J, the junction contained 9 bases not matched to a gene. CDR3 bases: TGTGCCAGCAGCTACGGGACAGGGATCCTCTACGAGCAGTACTTC. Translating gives CASSYGTGILYEQYF.

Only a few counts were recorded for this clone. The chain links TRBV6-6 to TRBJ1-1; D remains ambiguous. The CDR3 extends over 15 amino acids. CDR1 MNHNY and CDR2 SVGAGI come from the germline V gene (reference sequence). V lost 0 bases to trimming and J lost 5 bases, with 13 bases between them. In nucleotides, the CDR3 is TGTGCCAGCAGTTACTCCGGGGAACTGGGGACTGAAGCTTTCTTT. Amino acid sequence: CASSYSGELGTEAFF.

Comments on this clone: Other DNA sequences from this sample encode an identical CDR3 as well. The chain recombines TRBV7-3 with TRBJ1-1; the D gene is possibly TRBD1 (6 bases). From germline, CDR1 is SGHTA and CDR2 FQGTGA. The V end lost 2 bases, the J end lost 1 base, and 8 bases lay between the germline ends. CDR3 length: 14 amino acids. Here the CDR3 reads CASSLGGSNTEAFF. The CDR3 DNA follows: TGTGCCAGCAGCTTAGGGGGCTCGAACACTGAAGCTTTCTTT.

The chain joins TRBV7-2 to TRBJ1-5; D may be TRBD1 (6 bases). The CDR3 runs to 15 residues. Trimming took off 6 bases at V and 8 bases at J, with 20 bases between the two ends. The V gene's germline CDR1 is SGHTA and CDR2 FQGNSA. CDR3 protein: CASSSLGGRAEPQHF. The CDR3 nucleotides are TGTGCCAGCAGTTCGTTGGGGGGGCGTGCGGAGCCCCAGCATTTT.

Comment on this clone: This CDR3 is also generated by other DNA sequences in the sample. The CDR3 DNA is TGTGCCAGCCGACAGGGAGCCTACGAGCAGTACTTC. Its protein is CASRQGAYEQYF. The chain joins TRBV2 to TRBJ2-7, with 7 bases aligning to TRBD1. Germline CDR1 reads SNHLY; CDR2 reads FYNNEI. The trim removed 8 bases at V and 2 bases at J, leaving 3 bases unmatched. The CDR3 loop spans 12 amino acids.

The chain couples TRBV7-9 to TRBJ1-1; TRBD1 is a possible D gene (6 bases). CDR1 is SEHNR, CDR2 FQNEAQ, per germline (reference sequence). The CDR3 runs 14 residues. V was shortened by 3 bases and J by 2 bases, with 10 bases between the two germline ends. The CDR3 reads CASSFGQTNTEAFF. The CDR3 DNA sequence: TGTGCCAGCAGCTTTGGACAGACCAACACTGAAGCTTTCTTT.

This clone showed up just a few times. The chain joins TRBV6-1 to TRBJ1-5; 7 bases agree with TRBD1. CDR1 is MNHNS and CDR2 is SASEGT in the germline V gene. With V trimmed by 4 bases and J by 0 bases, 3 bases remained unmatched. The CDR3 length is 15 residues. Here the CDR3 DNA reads TGTGCCAGCAGTGGGACAGGCTATAGCAATCAGCCCCAGCATTTT. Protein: CASSGTGYSNQPQHF.

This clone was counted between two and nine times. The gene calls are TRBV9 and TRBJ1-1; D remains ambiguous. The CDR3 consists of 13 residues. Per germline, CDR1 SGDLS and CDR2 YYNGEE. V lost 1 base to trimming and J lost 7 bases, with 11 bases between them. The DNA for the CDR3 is TGTGCCAGCAGCGTAACCCTCTCCGGTGAAGCTTTCTTT. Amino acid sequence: CASSVTLSGEAFF.

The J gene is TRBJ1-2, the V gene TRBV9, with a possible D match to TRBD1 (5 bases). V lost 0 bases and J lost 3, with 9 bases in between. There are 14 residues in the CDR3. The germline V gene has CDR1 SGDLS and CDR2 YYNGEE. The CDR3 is CASSVEVGDYGYTF. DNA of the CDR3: TGTGCCAGCAGCGTAGAAGTAGGGGACTATGGCTACACCTTC.

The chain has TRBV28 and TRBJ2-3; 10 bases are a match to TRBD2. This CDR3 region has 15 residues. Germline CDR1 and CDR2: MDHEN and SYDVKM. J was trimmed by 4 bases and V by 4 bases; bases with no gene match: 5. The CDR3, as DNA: TGTGCCAGCAGTTACCTAGCGGGAGTTCCAGATACGCAGTATTTT. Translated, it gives CASSYLAGVPDTQYF.

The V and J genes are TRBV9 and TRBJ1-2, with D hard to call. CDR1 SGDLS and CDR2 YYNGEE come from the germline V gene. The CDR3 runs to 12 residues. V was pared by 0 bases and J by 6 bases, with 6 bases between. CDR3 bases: TGTGCCAGCAGCGTAGGACTCGATGGCTACACCTTC. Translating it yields CASSVGLDGYTF.

The CDR3 here is CASSLQGWADGYTF. The DNA for the CDR3 is TGTGCCAGCAGCTTACAGGGGTGGGCTGATGGCTACACCTTC. V usage is TRBV7-2 and J usage is TRBJ1-2, with D tentatively TRBD1 (6 bases). V was cut by 2 bases and J by 6 bases, with 13 bases left in between. Germline V gene sequence: CDR1 SGHTA, CDR2 FQGNSA. The CDR3 is 14 amino acids.

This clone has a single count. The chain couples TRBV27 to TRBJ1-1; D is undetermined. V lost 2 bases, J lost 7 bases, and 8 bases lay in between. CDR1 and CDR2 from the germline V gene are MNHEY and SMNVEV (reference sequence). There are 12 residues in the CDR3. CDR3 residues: CASSLAAGEAFF. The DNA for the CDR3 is TGTGCCAGCAGTTTAGCGGCGGGTGAAGCTTTCTTT.

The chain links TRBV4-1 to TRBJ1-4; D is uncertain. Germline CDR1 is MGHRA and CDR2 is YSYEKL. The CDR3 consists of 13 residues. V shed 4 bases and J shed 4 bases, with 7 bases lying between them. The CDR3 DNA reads TGCGCCAGCAGCCCCCGACTTAATGAAAAACTGTTTTTT. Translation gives CASSPRLNEKLFF.

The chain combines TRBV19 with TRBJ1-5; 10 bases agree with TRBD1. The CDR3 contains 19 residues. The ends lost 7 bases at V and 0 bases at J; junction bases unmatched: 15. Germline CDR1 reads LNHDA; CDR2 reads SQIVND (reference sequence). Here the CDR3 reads CASTKVGGTGAYSNQPQHF. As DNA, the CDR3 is TGTGCCAGTACCAAAGTAGGGGGGACAGGGGCCTATAGCAATCAGCCCCAGCATTTT.

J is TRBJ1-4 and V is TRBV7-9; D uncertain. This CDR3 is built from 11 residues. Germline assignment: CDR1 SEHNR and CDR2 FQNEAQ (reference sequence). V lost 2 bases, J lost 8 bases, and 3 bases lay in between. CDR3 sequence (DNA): TGTGCCAGCAGCTTACAAGAAAAACTGTTTTTT. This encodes CASSLQEKLFF.

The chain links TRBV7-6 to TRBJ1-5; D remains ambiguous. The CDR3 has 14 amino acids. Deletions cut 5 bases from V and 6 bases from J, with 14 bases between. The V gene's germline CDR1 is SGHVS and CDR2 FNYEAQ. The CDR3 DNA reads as TGTGCCAGCAGCCCTATCACGGAGGGTCAGCCCCAGCATTTT. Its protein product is CASSPITEGQPQHF.